Each of the 25 T cell receptor beta chains below was sequenced from the same sample in a study of blood T cell repertoires in COVID-19. Generated by immunoSEQ multiplex PCR, the TCRdb table keeps only in-frame clones and is missing some. This sample yields under 150,000 clones, of which roughly 84% are seen a single time; over 6.5% belongs to the top ten. The sample taken for sequencing was peripheral blood. The receptors stem from a woman in her sixties or seventies who had recovered from COVID-19.

The gene calls are TRBV9 and TRBJ1-4, with D possibly TRBD1 on 5 matching bases. This CDR3 has 16 residues. Germline V gene sequence: CDR1 SGDLS, CDR2 YYNGEE. The ends were cut back, 0 bases at V and 5 bases at J, with 14 bases in the middle. CDR3 protein: CASSVAPGPGNEKLFF. The CDR3 nucleotides read TGTGCCAGCAGCGTAGCTCCCGGACCAGGGAATGAAAAACTGTTTTTT.

The rearrangement joins TRBV28 to TRBJ1-2; D is uncertain. Per the germline V gene, CDR1 is MDHEN and CDR2 is SYDVKM. The germline V and J ends were trimmed by 2 bases and 6 bases, with 7 bases remaining between them. The CDR3 extends over 12 amino acids. CDR3 sequence: CASSLVNHGYTF. CDR3 in DNA: TGTGCCAGCAGTTTAGTCAATCATGGCTACACCTTC.

The rearrangement joins TRBV29-1 to TRBJ1-4; the D gene is possibly TRBD1 (5 bases). CDR3 length: 13 amino acids. Germline assignment: CDR1 SQVTM and CDR2 ANQGSEA. V was pared by 7 bases and J by 5 bases, with 14 bases between. CDR3 sequence reads: CSAHARVNEKLFF. The CDR3 region has the DNA TGCAGCGCCCACGCCAGGGTCAATGAAAAACTGTTTTTT.

The J gene is TRBJ2-1, the V gene TRBV5-1, with 12 bases that match TRBD2. The V segment lost 4 bases and the J segment 5 bases; nucleotides outside the gene matches: 4. Looked up from germline, CDR1 is SGHRS and CDR2 is YFSETQ. The CDR3 has 15 amino acids. CDR3: CASSERTSGDNEQFF. In nucleotides, the CDR3 is TGCGCCAGCAGCGAGAGGACTAGCGGGGACAATGAGCAGTTCTTC.

The rearrangement joins TRBV4-3 to TRBJ2-6, with D possibly being TRBD1 (6 bases). CDR1 is LGHNA, CDR2 YSLEER, per germline. V lost 3 bases and J lost 4, with 10 bases in between. The CDR3 is 15 amino acids. CDR3 region: CASSQRTAGANVLTF. In DNA, the CDR3 is TGCGCCAGCAGCCAGAGGACAGCCGGGGCCAACGTCCTGACTTTC.

The chain employs TRBV7-6 and TRBJ2-7, with TRBD1 identical over 9 bases. The CDR3 is 15 residues long. With 5 bases clipped from V and 3 bases from J, the junction kept 8 bases outside the gene matches. CDR1 SGHVS and CDR2 FNYEAQ come from the germline V gene. CDR3 sequence (DNA): TGTGCCAGCAGCATCGGGACAGGGAACCTCTACGAGCAGTACTTC. Protein sequence: CASSIGTGNLYEQYF.

The chain carries TRBV5-4 and TRBJ2-1; 11 bases line up with TRBD1. From germline, CDR1 is SGHNT and CDR2 YYREEE (reference sequence). The CDR3 is 16 residues long. Trimming removed 3 bases from V and 6 bases from J; junction bases left unmatched: 8. The DNA for the CDR3 is TGTGCCAGCAGCTCACCCCGGGACAGGGGGATCAATGAGCAGTTCTTC. Its protein product is CASSSPRDRGINEQFF.

The chain joins TRBV18 to TRBJ2-7; D might be TRBD1 (5 bases). Germline V CDR1 and CDR2: KGHSH, LQKENI. Between the trimmed V and J ends, which lost 3 bases and 7 bases, there was a span of 16 bases. The CDR3 loop spans 14 amino acids. The DNA of the CDR3 is TGTGCCAGCTCACCCAGCCAGGGTCCGGAGGAGCAGTACTTC. As protein: CASSPSQGPEEQYF. The variable domain in full, with the rest retrieved from reference TRBV18 and TRBJ2-7, is NAGVMQNPRHLVRRRGQEARLRCSPMKGHSHVYWYRQLPEEGLKFMVYLQKENIIDESGMPKERFSAEFPKEGPSILRIQQVVRGDSAAYFCASSPSQGPEEQYFGPGTRLTVT.

The V gene is TRBV27, the J gene TRBJ2-5; D might be TRBD2 (5 bases). V gave up 2 bases and J gave up 7 bases, with 11 bases separating them. The germline V gene encodes CDR1 MNHEY and CDR2 SMNVEV (reference sequence). The CDR3 totals 13 residues. The CDR3 is CASSLEGWGTQYF. In DNA, the CDR3 is TGTGCCAGCAGTTTAGAGGGTTGGGGGACCCAGTACTTC.

This chain uses TRBV5-1 with TRBJ2-1; 13 bases are a match to TRBD2. The CDR3 extends over 16 amino acids. The V gene end was trimmed by 4 bases and the J gene end by 3 bases; junction bases not matched to a gene: 4. The germline V gene has CDR1 SGHRS and CDR2 YFSETQ. CDR3 DNA: TGCGCCAGCAGCCCAGGGACTAGCGGGATCTACAATGAGCAGTTCTTC. Translated: CASSPGTSGIYNEQFF.

The genes are TRBV7-2 and TRBJ1-3; D is unclear. Per the germline V gene, CDR1 is SGHTA and CDR2 is FQGNSA. CDR3 size: 12 residues. V shed 7 bases and J shed 4 bases, with 8 bases lying between them. Here the CDR3 reads CASTGSGNTIYF. In DNA, the CDR3 is TGTGCCAGCACGGGATCCGGAAACACCATATATTTT.

The J gene is TRBJ2-7, the V gene TRBV9; 7 positions match TRBD2. The germline gives CDR1 SGDLS, CDR2 YYNGEE. The CDR3 spans 16 residues. V lost 3 bases to trimming and J lost 2 bases; unmatched junction nucleotides: 11. As DNA, the CDR3 is TGTGCCAGCAGCGCACGCGGGGAGGGGCTGCCCTACGAGCAGTACTTC. It is translated as CASSARGEGLPYEQYF.

This chain uses TRBV19 with TRBJ1-6; TRBD1 aligns across 7 bases. V was clipped by 5 bases and J by 0 bases; unmatched bases: 7. Germline V CDR1 and CDR2: LNHDA, SQIVND (reference sequence). The CDR3 runs to 17 residues. The CDR3 nucleotides are TGTGCCAGTAGTCGGCGGCAGGGGGGCTCCTATAATTCACCCCTCCACTTT. This encodes CASSRRQGGSYNSPLHF. Based on the CDR3 plus reference TRBV19 and TRBJ1-6, the full variable domain is DGGITQSPKYLFRKEGQNVTLSCEQNLNHDAMYWYRQDPGQGLRLIYYSQIVNDFQKGDIAEGYSVSREKKESFPLTVTSAQKNPTAFYLCASSRRQGGSYNSPLHFGNGTRLTVT.

This chain links TRBV30 with TRBJ2-3; 9 bases align to TRBD2. CDR1 GTSNPN and CDR2 SVGIG come from the germline V gene (reference sequence). The V gene end was trimmed by 2 bases and the J gene end by 3 bases; junction bases not matched to a gene: 3. The CDR3 is 14 amino acids. The CDR3 region is CAWSLAGGTDTQYF. The CDR3 DNA reads as TGTGCCTGGAGTCTGGCGGGAGGGACAGATACGCAGTATTTT.

This chain links TRBV5-4 with TRBJ1-6, with 7 bases identical to TRBD1. V gave up 4 bases and J gave up 7 bases; unmatched junction bases: 8. Germline V gives CDR1 SGHNT, CDR2 YYREEE (reference sequence). The CDR3 consists of 15 residues. The CDR3 protein is CASSLSRDRNSPLHF. The CDR3 DNA reads TGTGCCAGCAGCCTTTCCCGGGACAGAAATTCACCCCTCCACTTT.

J is TRBJ2-3 and V is TRBV28, with 11 bases fitting TRBD2. CDR3 size: 16 residues. CDR1 is MDHEN, CDR2 SYDVKM, per germline. The junction had 7 bases not matched to a gene; V was cut back by 3 bases and J by 5 bases. The chain's CDR3 is CASSFPGLAVKDTQYF. CDR3 coding DNA: TGTGCCAGCAGTTTCCCGGGACTAGCGGTGAAAGATACGCAGTATTTT.

The chain has TRBV7-9 and TRBJ1-4; 7 positions match TRBD1. V gave up 4 bases and J gave up 7 bases; unmatched junction bases: 6. In germline, CDR1 is SEHNR, CDR2 FQNEAQ (reference sequence). This CDR3 has 14 residues. The CDR3 bases are TGTGCCAGCAGCTCTCGGACAGGACTTGAAAAACTGTTTTTT. It codes for CASSSRTGLEKLFF. The full variable domain, with the rest looked up from reference TRBV7-9 and TRBJ1-4, is DTGVSQNPRHKITKRGQNVTFRCDPISEHNRLYWYRQTLGQGPEFLTYFQNEAQLEKSRLLSDRFSAERPKGSFSTLEIQRTEQGDSAMYLCASSSRTGLEKLFFGSGTQLSVL.

V is TRBV19 and J is TRBJ1-6; 9 nucleotides agree with TRBD1. The ends lost 5 bases at V and 7 bases at J; junction bases unmatched: 12. This CDR3 spans 17 amino acids. Germline CDR1 is LNHDA and CDR2 is SQIVND (reference sequence). CDR3 DNA sequence: TGTGCCAGTAGTCCGGGGAGGGACAGGGTCCCGAATTCACCCCTCCACTTT. Translation gives CASSPGRDRVPNSPLHF.

The chain couples TRBV6-5 to TRBJ2-1; 15 bases are shared with TRBD2. This CDR3 contains 13 residues. CDR1 is MNHEY and CDR2 is SVGAGI in the germline V gene. Trimming took 4 bases from V and 14 from J; bases not matched to a gene: 3. The CDR3 DNA follows: TGTGCCAGCAGTTTAGGGACTAGCGGGAGGAAGTTCTTC. It codes for CASSLGTSGRKFF.

The V and J genes are TRBV4-3 and TRBJ2-2; no clear D gene. The CDR3 runs 13 residues. Trimming left V 1 base short and J 5 bases short, with 5 bases between. CDR1 is LGHNA and CDR2 is YSLEER in the germline V gene. The CDR3 loop is CASSQVQTGELFF. Written as DNA, the CDR3 is TGCGCCAGCAGCCAAGTCCAAACCGGGGAGCTGTTTTTT.

The chain uses TRBV19 and TRBJ2-5; 9 positions agree with TRBD2. Trimming took 5 bases from V and 3 from J; bases not matched to a gene: 7. This CDR3 spans 15 amino acids. The germline gives CDR1 LNHDA, CDR2 SQIVND (reference sequence). In nucleotides, the CDR3 is TGTGCCAGTAGTGAAGGGCTAGCGGGGAAAGAGACCCAGTACTTC. The encoded protein is CASSEGLAGKETQYF.

This clone was seen a single time. The rearrangement links TRBV19 to TRBJ1-4; 10 bases are shared with TRBD1. Trimming cost V 6 bases and J 7 bases; bases outside gene matches: 5. Per germline, CDR1 LNHDA and CDR2 SQIVND (reference sequence). The CDR3 is made up of 14 amino acids. The CDR3 nucleotides are TGTGCCAGTAGCAGACGGGACAGGGGTGAAAAACTGTTTTTT. Its protein is CASSRRDRGEKLFF. The variable domain in full, completed from reference TRBV19 and TRBJ1-4, reads DGGITQSPKYLFRKEGQNVTLSCEQNLNHDAMYWYRQDPGQGLRLIYYSQIVNDFQKGDIAEGYSVSREKKESFPLTVTSAQKNPTAFYLCASSRRDRGEKLFFGSGTQLSVL.

The rearrangement uses TRBV5-5 and TRBJ1-4; TRBD1 is a possible D gene (6 bases). Trimming removed 2 bases at V and 6 bases at J, with 11 bases between. This CDR3 is built from 14 residues. The germline V gene encodes CDR1 SGHKS and CDR2 YYEKEE (reference sequence). Written as DNA, the CDR3 is TGTGCCAGCAGCTTTGCGGGGGCCGATGAAAAACTGTTTTTT. It specifies CASSFAGADEKLFF.

The chain combines TRBV18 with TRBJ2-3, with 7 nucleotides matching TRBD2. CDR1 and CDR2 (germline): KGHSH, LQKENI. This CDR3 is built from 16 residues. The J segment lost 0 bases and the V segment lost 3 bases, leaving 6 bases of the junction unmatched. CDR3 DNA sequence: TGTGCCAGCTCACCGGTTAGCGGGTATAGCACAGATACGCAGTATTTT. It encodes CASSPVSGYSTDTQYF.

DNA for the CDR3: TGTGCCAGCAGCTTACCCCCGGGTGGGCAGGGGGCCATTGGAAACACCATATATTTT. This translates into CASSLPPGGQGAIGNTIYF. The chain employs TRBV7-6 and TRBJ1-3; 8 bases fit TRBD1. The CDR3 extends over 19 amino acids. Germline V lookup: CDR1 SGHVS, CDR2 FNYEAQ. Germline trimming cut 2 bases from V and 3 bases from J; bases unmatched to any gene: 15.